The entry that follows covers one TCR beta chain sequence. Its antigen is unknown. Germline V gene data show CDR1 as KGHSH and CDR2 as LQKENI. This CDR3 contains 15 residues. V was pared by 1 base and J by 1 base, with 8 bases between. The data were taken from a study of shared clonotypes between healthy human individuals. Whole-study context: Serving as donors were a couple of women and a few men, whose ages spanned 18 to 49. Overall study findings and caveats: Relative to memory subsets, naive subsets generally showed larger estimated richness.

Subsets obtained from CD4+ cells comprised CD45RA+ naive and CD45RA-negative memory cells. TCRdb keeps only in-frame clones here, not all; method: immunoSEQ multiplex PCR. This sample yields nearly 750,000 clones, of which approximately 77% are seen a single time; over 1.5% belongs to the top ten. This TCR was sampled from a woman in her twenties or thirties in good health. The sequenced material came from memory CD4+ T cells sorted from blood. Subset: CD45RA-negative fraction. The gene calls are TRBV18 and TRBJ2-4; unclear D gene. The CDR3 region has the DNA TGTGCCAGCTCACCACAGGGAAAGGCCAAAAACATTCAGTACTTC. It is translated as CASSPQGKAKNIQYF. Full variable domain (outside the CDR3, taken from reference TRBV18 and TRBJ2-4): NAGVMQNPRHLVRRRGQEARLRCSPMKGHSHVYWYRQLPEEGLKFMVYLQKENIIDESGMPKERFSAEFPKEGPSILRIQQVVRGDSAAYFCASSPQGKAKNIQYFGAGTRLSVL.